Presented here are 15 T cell receptor beta chains from one specimen sequenced in a study of identical twins. TCRdb re-analysed the 5' RACE reads in MiXCR, keeping a single row per CDR3 protein. Among around 670,000 distinct CDR3 sequences listed, 5.5% to 7.5% were seen once. The sample consisted of naive T cells sorted from blood. Receptors were obtained from a man younger than 35 in good health.

This clonotype appeared many times. The chain carries TRBV28 and TRBJ1-5, with a weak D call TRBD1 (6 bases). The V end lost 3 bases, the J end lost 5 bases, and 8 bases lay between the germline ends. The germline V gene encodes CDR1 MDHEN and CDR2 SYDVKM. The CDR3 runs 13 residues. The CDR3 bases are TGTGCCAGCAGTTTTCGGGGGCATCAGCCCCAGCATTTT. The encoded protein is CASSFRGHQPQHF.

The V and J genes are TRBV30 and TRBJ1-6; perhaps TRBD1 as D (5 bases). The V end lost 3 bases, the J end lost 6 bases, and 15 bases lay between the germline ends. Germline-derived CDR1 and CDR2 are GTSNPN and SVGIG (reference sequence). The CDR3 loop spans 15 amino acids. The CDR3: CAWSGPGRSNSPLHF. Here the CDR3 DNA reads TGTGCCTGGAGCGGACCGGGACGGAGTAATTCACCCCTCCACTTT. Using reference TRBV30 and TRBJ1-6 for the parts outside the CDR3, the full variable domain is SQTIHQWPATLVQPVGSPLSLECTVEGTSNPNLYWYRQAAGRGLQLLFYSVGIGQISSEVPQNLSASRPQDRQFILSSKKLLLSDSGFYLCAWSGPGRSNSPLHFGNGTRLTVT.

This clonotype was seen more than once but under ten times. The rearrangement links TRBV20-1 to TRBJ2-7; D is ambiguous. The CDR3 runs 15 residues. Trimming cost V 2 bases and J 2 bases, with 16 bases left between them. Germline V gives CDR1 DFQATT, CDR2 SNEGSKA (reference sequence). The CDR3 nucleotides read TGCAGTGCTAGATCGGCCGGGCTACCACCCTACGAGCAGTACTTC. Its translation is CSARSAGLPPYEQYF.

This clonotype was detected ten times or more. This chain connects TRBV21-1 to TRBJ2-1; whether TRBD2, the table's D call, matches the DNA was not checked. TRBV21-1 has pseudogene status. This CDR3 has 16 amino acids. The CDR3 here is CASSKAKSGRANEQFF. The CDR3 nucleotides read TGTGCCAGCAGCAAAGCGAAGAGCGGGAGGGCCAACGAGCAGTTCTTC.

This clonotype was seen ten or more times. The gene calls are TRBV20-1 and TRBJ2-3; 8 nucleotides align to TRBD2. The CDR3 runs 15 residues. Germline values: CDR1 DFQATT, CDR2 SNEGSKA (reference sequence). V shed 7 bases and J 0 bases; nucleotides not matched to a gene: 9. The CDR3 region has the DNA TGCAGTGTAACGACTAGCGTGGGTAGCACAGATACGCAGTATTTT. Translating it yields CSVTTSVGSTDTQYF.

The sample holds many counts of this clonotype. The CDR3 loop reads CSVEDGAADTQYF. The CDR3 region has the DNA TGCAGCGTTGAAGATGGGGCAGCAGATACGCAGTATTTT. The rearrangement links TRBV29-1 to TRBJ2-3; weak D call: TRBD1 (5 bases). The CDR3 totals 13 residues. CDR1 is SQVTM and CDR2 is ANQGSEA in the germline V gene. Trimming removed 0 bases at V and 4 bases at J, with 8 bases between.

This rearrangement joins TRBV6-1 to TRBJ2-1, with D tentatively TRBD2 (5 bases). The CDR3 runs to 15 residues. V lost 8 bases, J lost 5 bases, and 19 bases lay in between. Per the germline V gene, CDR1 is MNHNS and CDR2 is SASEGT. The CDR3 reads CASSRAKLHDNEQFF. DNA of the CDR3: TGTGCCAGCTCGAGGGCAAAACTTCATGACAATGAGCAGTTCTTC.

This clonotype appeared many times. The V gene is TRBV12-3 or TRBV12-4, the J gene TRBJ1-2; D is unclear. V gave up 6 bases and J gave up 4 bases, with 9 bases separating them. CDR3 size: 12 residues. This chain's CDR3 is CASSPGIYGYTF. CDR3 bases: TGTGCCAGCAGCCCGGGGATCTATGGCTACACCTTC.

This clonotype was found a few times. The rearrangement links TRBV19 to TRBJ1-1, with a possible D match to TRBD1 (6 bases). This CDR3 has 13 residues. Germline CDR1 LNHDA, CDR2 SQIVND (reference sequence). Trimming took 6 bases from V and 5 from J, leaving 13 bases between them. The CDR3 coding sequence is TGTGCCAGTAGGACCCAGGGGTGGACTGAAGCTTTCTTT. Its protein product is CASRTQGWTEAFF.

In this sample, this clonotype turned up many times. The CDR3 reads CASSLFAGLEQYV. For the CDR3, the DNA is TGTGCCAGCAGTTTATTCGCAGGGTTGGAGCAGTACGTC. The chain couples TRBV12-3 or TRBV12-4 to TRBJ2-7; D may be TRBD1 (5 bases). The germline V and J ends were trimmed by 2 bases and 7 bases, with 12 bases remaining between them. This CDR3 contains 13 residues.

This clonotype has a handful of counts. This chain joins TRBV6-2 or TRBV6-3 and TRBJ2-7, with D possibly matching TRBD1 (5 bases). Germline-derived CDR1 and CDR2 are MNHEY and SVGEGT. V was shortened by 5 bases and J by 4 bases, with 15 bases between the two germline ends. The CDR3 has 14 residues. The CDR3 here is CASSTTRTLYEQYV. The CDR3 nucleotides are TGTGCCAGCAGTACCACCCGGACACTTTACGAGCAGTACGTC.

At least ten counts were recorded for this clonotype. The rearrangement joins TRBV5-1 to TRBJ1-2; a weak D match, TRBD1 (6 bases). The CDR3 has 15 amino acids. Trimming left V 4 bases short and J 4 bases short, with 17 bases between. Germline loops: CDR1 SGHRS, CDR2 YFSETQ. The DNA of the CDR3 is TGCGCCAGCAGCACCTACAGGGAGTACGGCTATGGCTACACCTTC. Translation gives CASSTYREYGYGYTF. The full variable domain, with the rest looked up from reference TRBV5-1 and TRBJ1-2, is KAGVTQTPRYLIKTRGQQVTLSCSPISGHRSVSWYQQTPGQGLQFLFEYFSETQRNKGNFPGRFSGRQFSNSRSEMNVSTLELGDSALYLCASSTYREYGYGYTFGSGTRLTVV.

This clonotype was seen ten or more times. The chain combines TRBV12-3 or TRBV12-4 with TRBJ2-1, with 9 bases fitting TRBD2. CDR3 size: 16 residues. Germline trimming cut 4 bases from V and 1 base from J; bases unmatched to any gene: 5. CDR3 nucleotides: TGTGCCAGCAGTTCATTTAGCGGGAGTTCCTACAATGAGCAGTTCTTC. It encodes CASSSFSGSSYNEQFF.

In this sample, this clonotype turned up many times. The chain is built from TRBV10-3 and TRBJ2-3; maybe TRBD2 (5 bases). The CDR3 is made up of 14 amino acids. Germline V CDR1 and CDR2: ENHRY, SYGVKD. Trimming left V 3 bases short and J 0 bases short, with 7 bases between. The CDR3 bases are TGTGCCATCAGTGACGGCGGGAGCACAGATACGCAGTATTTT. As protein: CAISDGGSTDTQYF.

V is TRBV18 and J is TRBJ2-1, with TRBD1 identical over 8 bases. The trim removed 3 bases at V and 8 bases at J, leaving 6 bases unmatched. This CDR3 contains 14 residues. Germline CDR1 reads KGHSH; CDR2 reads LQKENI. CDR3 nucleotide sequence: TGTGCCAGCTCACCGCGGACAGGGATGGATGAGCAGTTCTTC. Translating gives CASSPRTGMDEQFF.